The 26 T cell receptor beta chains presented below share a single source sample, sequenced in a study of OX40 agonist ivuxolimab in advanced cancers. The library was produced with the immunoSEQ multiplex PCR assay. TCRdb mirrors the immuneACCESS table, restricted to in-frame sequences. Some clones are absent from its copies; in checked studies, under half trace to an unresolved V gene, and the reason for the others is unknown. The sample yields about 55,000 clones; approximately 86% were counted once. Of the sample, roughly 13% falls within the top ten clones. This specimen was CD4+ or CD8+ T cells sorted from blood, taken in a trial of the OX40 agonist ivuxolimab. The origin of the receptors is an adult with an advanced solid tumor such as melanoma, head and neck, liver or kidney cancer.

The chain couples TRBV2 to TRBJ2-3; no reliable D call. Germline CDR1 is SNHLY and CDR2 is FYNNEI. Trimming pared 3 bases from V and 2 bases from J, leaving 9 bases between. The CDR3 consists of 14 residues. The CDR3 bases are TGTGCCAGCAGTGACGGGTACTCCACAGATACGCAGTATTTT. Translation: CASSDGYSTDTQYF.

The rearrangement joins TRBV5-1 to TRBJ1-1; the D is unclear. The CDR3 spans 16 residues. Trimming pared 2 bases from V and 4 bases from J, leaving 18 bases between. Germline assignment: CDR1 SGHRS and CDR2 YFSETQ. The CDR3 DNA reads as TGCGCCAGCAGCTTTCACGGATTAGGAGGGCTCACTGAAGCTTTCTTT. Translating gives CASSFHGLGGLTEAFF.

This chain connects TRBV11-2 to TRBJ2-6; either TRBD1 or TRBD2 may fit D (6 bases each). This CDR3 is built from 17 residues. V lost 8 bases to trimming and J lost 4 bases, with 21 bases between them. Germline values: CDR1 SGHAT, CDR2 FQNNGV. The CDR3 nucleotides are TGTGCCAGCGGTTCTCGGGGGCGTAGAAAAGGGGCCAACGTCCTGACTTTC. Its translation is CASGSRGRRKGANVLTF.

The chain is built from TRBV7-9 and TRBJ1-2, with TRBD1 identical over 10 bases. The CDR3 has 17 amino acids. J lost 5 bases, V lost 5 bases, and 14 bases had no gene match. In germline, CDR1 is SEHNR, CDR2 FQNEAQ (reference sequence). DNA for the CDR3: TGTGCCAGCAGCCTCGTCCCGGGACAGGGGCATACGTATGGCTACACCTTC. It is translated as CASSLVPGQGHTYGYTF.

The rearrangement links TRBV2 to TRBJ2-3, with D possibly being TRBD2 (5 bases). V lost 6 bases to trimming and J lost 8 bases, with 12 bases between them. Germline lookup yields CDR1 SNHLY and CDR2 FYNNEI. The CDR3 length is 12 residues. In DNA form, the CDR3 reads TGTGCCAGCAGCGACTGGACTGGTACGCAGTATTTT. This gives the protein CASSDWTGTQYF.

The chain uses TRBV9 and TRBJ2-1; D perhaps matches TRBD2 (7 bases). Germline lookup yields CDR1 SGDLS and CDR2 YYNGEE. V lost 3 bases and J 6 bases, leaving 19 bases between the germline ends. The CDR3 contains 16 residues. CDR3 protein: CASSALAAGALNEQFF. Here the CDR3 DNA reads TGTGCCAGCAGCGCCCTAGCGGCGGGGGCCCTCAATGAGCAGTTCTTC.

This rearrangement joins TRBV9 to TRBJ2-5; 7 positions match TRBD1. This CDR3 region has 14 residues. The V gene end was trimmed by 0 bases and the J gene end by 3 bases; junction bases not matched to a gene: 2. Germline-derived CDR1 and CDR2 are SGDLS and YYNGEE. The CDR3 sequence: CASSVARGKETQYF. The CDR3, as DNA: TGTGCCAGCAGCGTAGCCAGGGGGAAAGAGACCCAGTACTTC.

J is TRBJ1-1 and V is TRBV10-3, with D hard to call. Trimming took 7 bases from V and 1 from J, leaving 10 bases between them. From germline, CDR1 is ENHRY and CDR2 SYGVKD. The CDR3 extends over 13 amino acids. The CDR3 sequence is CAITRTENTEAFF. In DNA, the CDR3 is TGTGCCATCACCCGGACGGAGAACACTGAAGCTTTCTTT.

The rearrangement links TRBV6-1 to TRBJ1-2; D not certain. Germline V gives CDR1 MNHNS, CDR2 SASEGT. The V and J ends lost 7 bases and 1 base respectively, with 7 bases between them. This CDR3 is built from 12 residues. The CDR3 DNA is TGTGCCAGCACCGGGAGTAACTATGGCTACACCTTC. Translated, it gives CASTGSNYGYTF.

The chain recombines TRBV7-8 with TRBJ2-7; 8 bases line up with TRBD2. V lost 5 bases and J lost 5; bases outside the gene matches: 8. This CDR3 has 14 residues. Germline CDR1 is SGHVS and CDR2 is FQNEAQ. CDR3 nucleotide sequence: TGTGCCAGCAGCCCCGGGACTAGATCCGACGAGCAGTACTTC. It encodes CASSPGTRSDEQYF.

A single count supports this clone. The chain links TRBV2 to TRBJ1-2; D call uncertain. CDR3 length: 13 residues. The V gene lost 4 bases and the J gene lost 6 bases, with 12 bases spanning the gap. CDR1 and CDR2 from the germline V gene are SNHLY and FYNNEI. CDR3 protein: CASSVRGDDGYTF. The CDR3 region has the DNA TGTGCCAGCAGTGTCCGGGGAGACGATGGCTACACCTTC.

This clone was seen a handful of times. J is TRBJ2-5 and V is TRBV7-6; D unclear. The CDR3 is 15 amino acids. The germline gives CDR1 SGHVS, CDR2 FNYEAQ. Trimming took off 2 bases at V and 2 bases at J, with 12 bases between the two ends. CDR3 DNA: TGTGCCAGCAGCTTAAGGGCCGCGTTACAAGAGACCCAGTACTTC. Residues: CASSLRAALQETQYF.

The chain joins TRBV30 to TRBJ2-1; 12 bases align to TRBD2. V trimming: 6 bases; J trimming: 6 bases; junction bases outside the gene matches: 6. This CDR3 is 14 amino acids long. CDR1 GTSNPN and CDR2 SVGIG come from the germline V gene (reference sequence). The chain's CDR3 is CACPSGRAGNEQFF. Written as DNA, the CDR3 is TGTGCCTGTCCTAGCGGGAGGGCTGGCAATGAGCAGTTCTTC.

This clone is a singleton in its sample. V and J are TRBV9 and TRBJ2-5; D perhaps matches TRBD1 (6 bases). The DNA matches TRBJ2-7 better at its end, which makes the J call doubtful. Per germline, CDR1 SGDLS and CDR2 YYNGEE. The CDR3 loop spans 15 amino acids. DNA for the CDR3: TGTGCCAGCAGCGCGGGCGGCAGGGGAGCCTACGAGCAGTACTTC. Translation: CASSAGGRGAYEQYF.

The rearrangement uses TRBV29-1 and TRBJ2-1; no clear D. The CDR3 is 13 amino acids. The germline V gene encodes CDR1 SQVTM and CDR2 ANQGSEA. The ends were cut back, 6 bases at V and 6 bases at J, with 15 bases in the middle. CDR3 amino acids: CSVRDPFINEQFF. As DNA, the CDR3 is TGCAGCGTAAGAGACCCATTCATCAATGAGCAGTTCTTC.

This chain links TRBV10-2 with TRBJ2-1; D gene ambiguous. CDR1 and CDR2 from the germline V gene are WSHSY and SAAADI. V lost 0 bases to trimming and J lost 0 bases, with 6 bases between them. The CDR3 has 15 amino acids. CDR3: CASSESKSSYNEQFF. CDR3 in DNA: TGCGCCAGCAGTGAGTCAAAGAGCTCCTACAATGAGCAGTTCTTC.

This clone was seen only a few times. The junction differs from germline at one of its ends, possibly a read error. CDR3 in amino acids: CASSIGGSTYEQYF. CDR3 nucleotides: TGTGCCAGTAGCATAGGGGGTTCCACCTACGAGCAGTACTTC. This chain connects TRBV19 to TRBJ2-7; possibly TRBD1 for D (6 bases). The CDR3 runs 14 residues. In germline, CDR1 is LNHDA, CDR2 SQIVND (reference sequence). Drawing the rest from reference TRBV19 and TRBJ2-7, the complete variable domain is DGGITQSPKYLFRKEGQNVTLSCEQNLNHDAMYWYRQDPGQGLRLIYYSQIVNDFQKGDIAEGYSVSREKKESFPLTVTSAQKNPTAFYLCASSIGGSTYEQYFGPGTRLTVT.

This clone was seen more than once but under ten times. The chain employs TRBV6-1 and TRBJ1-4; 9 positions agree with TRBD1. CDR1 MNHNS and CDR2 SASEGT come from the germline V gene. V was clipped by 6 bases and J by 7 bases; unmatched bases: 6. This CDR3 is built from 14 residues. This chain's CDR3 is CASRPGQGFEKLFF. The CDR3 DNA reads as TGTGCCAGCAGACCGGGACAGGGTTTTGAAAAACTGTTTTTT.

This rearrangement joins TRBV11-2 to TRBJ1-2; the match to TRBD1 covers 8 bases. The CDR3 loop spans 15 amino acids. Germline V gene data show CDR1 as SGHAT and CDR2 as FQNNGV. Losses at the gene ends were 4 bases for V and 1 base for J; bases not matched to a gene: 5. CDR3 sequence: CASSSRTGNNYGYTF. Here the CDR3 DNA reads TGTGCCAGCAGCTCCCGGACAGGGAATAACTATGGCTACACCTTC.

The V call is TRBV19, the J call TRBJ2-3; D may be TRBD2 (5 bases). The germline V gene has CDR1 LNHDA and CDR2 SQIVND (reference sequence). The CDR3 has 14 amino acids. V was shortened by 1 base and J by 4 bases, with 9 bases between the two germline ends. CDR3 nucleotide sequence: TGTGCCAGTAGTATAGTGCTAGCTTCAGATACGCAGTATTTT. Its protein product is CASSIVLASDTQYF. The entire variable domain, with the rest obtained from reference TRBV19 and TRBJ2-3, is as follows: DGGITQSPKYLFRKEGQNVTLSCEQNLNHDAMYWYRQDPGQGLRLIYYSQIVNDFQKGDIAEGYSVSREKKESFPLTVTSAQKNPTAFYLCASSIVLASDTQYFGPGTRLTVL.

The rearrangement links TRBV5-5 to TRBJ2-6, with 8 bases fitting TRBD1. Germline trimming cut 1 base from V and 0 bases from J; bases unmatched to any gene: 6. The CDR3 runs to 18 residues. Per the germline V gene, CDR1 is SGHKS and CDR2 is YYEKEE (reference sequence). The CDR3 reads CASSLRTGLLSGANVLTF. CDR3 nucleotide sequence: TGTGCCAGCAGCTTGAGGACAGGGCTCCTCTCTGGGGCCAACGTCCTGACTTTC.

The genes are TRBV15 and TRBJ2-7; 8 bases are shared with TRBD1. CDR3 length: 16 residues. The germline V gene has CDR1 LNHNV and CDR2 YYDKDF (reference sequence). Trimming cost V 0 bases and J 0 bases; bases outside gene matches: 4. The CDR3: CATSRDGDRSSYEQYF. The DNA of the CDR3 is TGTGCCACCAGCAGAGATGGGGACAGGAGCTCCTACGAGCAGTACTTC.

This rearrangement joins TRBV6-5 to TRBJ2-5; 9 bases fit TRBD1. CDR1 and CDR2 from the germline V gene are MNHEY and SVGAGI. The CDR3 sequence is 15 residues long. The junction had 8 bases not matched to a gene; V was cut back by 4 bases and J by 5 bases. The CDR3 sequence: CASSSPGQGLETQYF. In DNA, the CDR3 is TGTGCCAGCAGTTCCCCGGGACAGGGTCTCGAGACCCAGTACTTC.

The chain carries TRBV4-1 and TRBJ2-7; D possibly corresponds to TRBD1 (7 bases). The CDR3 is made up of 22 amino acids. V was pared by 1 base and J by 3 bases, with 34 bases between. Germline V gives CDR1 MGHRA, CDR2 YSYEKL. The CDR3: CASSQVLKTGFSGGGGRYEQYF. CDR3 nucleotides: TGCGCCAGCAGCCAAGTCCTCAAGACAGGGTTTAGCGGCGGTGGGGGGCGCTACGAGCAGTACTTC.

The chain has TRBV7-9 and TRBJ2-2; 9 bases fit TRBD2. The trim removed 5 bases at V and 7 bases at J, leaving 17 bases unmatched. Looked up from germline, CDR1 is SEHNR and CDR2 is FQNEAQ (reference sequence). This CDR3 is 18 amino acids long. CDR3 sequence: CASSPRYGSGRASGELFF. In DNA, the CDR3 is TGTGCCAGCAGCCCGAGATACGGTAGCGGGAGAGCTAGCGGGGAGCTGTTTTTT.

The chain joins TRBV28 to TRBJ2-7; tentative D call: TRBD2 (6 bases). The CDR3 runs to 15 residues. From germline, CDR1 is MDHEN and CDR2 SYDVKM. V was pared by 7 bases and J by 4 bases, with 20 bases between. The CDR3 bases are TGTGCCAGCAACGTAGGGACTTTAGAGAGGTACGAGCAGTACTTC. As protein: CASNVGTLERYEQYF.